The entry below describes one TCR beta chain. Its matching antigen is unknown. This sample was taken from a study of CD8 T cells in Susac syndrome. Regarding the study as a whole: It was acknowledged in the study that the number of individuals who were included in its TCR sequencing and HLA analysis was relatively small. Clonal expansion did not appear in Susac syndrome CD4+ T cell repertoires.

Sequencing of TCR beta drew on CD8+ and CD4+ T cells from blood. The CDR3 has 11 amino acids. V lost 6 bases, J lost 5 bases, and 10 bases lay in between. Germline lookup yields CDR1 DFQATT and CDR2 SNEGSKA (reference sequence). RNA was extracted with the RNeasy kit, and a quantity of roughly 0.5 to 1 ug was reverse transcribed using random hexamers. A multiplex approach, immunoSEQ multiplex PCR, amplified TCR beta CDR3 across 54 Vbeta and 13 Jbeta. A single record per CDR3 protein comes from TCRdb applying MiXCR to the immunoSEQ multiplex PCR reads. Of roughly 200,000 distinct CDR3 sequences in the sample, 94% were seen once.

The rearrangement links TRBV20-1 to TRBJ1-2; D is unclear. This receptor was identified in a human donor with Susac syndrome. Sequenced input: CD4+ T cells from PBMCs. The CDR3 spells CSAIDVYGYTF. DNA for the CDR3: TGCAGTGCAATAGACGTGTATGGCTACACCTTC.